Below are 32 T cell receptor beta chains sequenced from a single sample in a study of blood T cell repertoires in COVID-19. Clones were read by immunoSEQ multiplex PCR, and TCRdb kept only the in-frame ones, dropping some. The sample yields about 200,000 clones, about 82% seen once. The specimen was PBMCs or T cells enriched from blood (not recorded which). The receptors shown here come from a man aged 40-49 years with acute COVID-19.

The CDR3 coding sequence is TGTGCCAGCAGCATAAGGCGGGGTAGCAATCAGCCCCAGCATTTT. It translates to CASSIRRGSNQPQHF. This sequence joins TRBV7-2 and TRBJ1-5; no clear D gene. The V end was cut by 5 bases, the J end by 0 bases, with 11 bases between. The V gene's germline CDR1 is SGHTA and CDR2 FQGNSA. The CDR3 sequence is 15 residues long.

The J gene is TRBJ1-3, the V gene TRBV6-5, with D uncertain. From germline, CDR1 is MNHEY and CDR2 SVGAGI. The V end lost 6 bases, the J end lost 1 base, and 10 bases lay between the germline ends. The CDR3 runs to 14 residues. The chain's CDR3 is CASRRLESGNTIYF. The CDR3 DNA follows: TGTGCCAGCAGGCGGCTGGAGTCTGGAAACACCATATATTTT.

The gene calls are TRBV3-1 (or the pseudogene TRBV3-2) and TRBJ2-7; 12 bases match TRBD2. The CDR3 runs to 18 residues. The germline V gene has CDR1 LGHDT and CDR2 YNNKEL (reference sequence). The trim removed 3 bases at V and 6 bases at J, leaving 15 bases unmatched. CDR3 in DNA: TGTGCCAGCAGCCACCTCGCCTCACTAGCGGGAGGTGTGGGCGAGCAGTACTTC. Translating it yields CASSHLASLAGGVGEQYF.

V gene TRBV19 combines with J gene TRBJ2-1, with D tentatively TRBD1 (5 bases). Germline loops: CDR1 LNHDA, CDR2 SQIVND (reference sequence). The CDR3 has 14 amino acids. Trimming cost V 6 bases and J 3 bases, with 12 bases left between them. The chain's CDR3 is CASSQGNRYNEQFF. CDR3 DNA sequence: TGTGCCAGTAGCCAGGGCAACCGCTACAATGAGCAGTTCTTC.

Concerning this clone itself: The sample has other DNA sequences that encode this CDR3 too. The rearrangement uses TRBV27 and TRBJ1-1; D is perhaps TRBD1 (5 bases). This CDR3 contains 13 residues. Germline CDR1 is MNHEY and CDR2 is SMNVEV (reference sequence). The V and J ends lost 2 bases and 5 bases respectively, with 9 bases between them. CDR3 bases: TGTGCCAGCAGTTTAGGGGGAGGGACTGAAGCTTTCTTT. It encodes CASSLGGGTEAFF.

The rearrangement links TRBV5-1 to TRBJ1-2; a possible D gene is TRBD1 (6 bases). Trimming cost V 0 bases and J 12 bases, with 12 bases left between them. The germline gives CDR1 SGHRS, CDR2 YFSETQ. The CDR3 consists of 12 residues. DNA of the CDR3: TGCGCCAGCAGCTTGGGAGGGGGAGAAGACACCTTC. Translating it yields CASSLGGGEDTF.

V gene TRBV7-9 combines with J gene TRBJ1-2; D may be TRBD1 (6 bases). V dropped 4 bases and J dropped 1 base, with 13 bases sitting between them. Germline V lookup: CDR1 SEHNR, CDR2 FQNEAQ (reference sequence). The CDR3 length is 15 residues. The CDR3 loop is CASSSDRTYNYGYTF. In DNA form, the CDR3 reads TGTGCCAGCAGCTCAGACAGGACTTATAACTATGGCTACACCTTC.

V is TRBV20-1 and J is TRBJ2-1, with D possibly being TRBD2 (6 bases). CDR3 size: 11 residues. V lost 5 bases, J lost 16 bases, and 18 bases lay in between. Germline values: CDR1 DFQATT, CDR2 SNEGSKA (reference sequence). The CDR3 sequence: CSAGGSGELFF. The CDR3 coding sequence is TGCAGTGCTGGGGGATCGGGGGAGCTTTTCTTC.

The V gene is TRBV7-2, the J gene TRBJ1-6; 7 bases are shared with TRBD1. This CDR3 contains 15 residues. The germline V gene has CDR1 SGHTA and CDR2 FQGNSA. Trimming took 4 bases from V and 7 from J; bases not matched to a gene: 7. CDR3 in DNA: TGTGCCAGCAGCTCAAACAGGGGAGGAAATTCACCCCTCCACTTT. Translating it yields CASSSNRGGNSPLHF.

The rearrangement uses TRBV4-1 and TRBJ1-2; D might be TRBD1 (6 bases). Germline V gene lookup returns CDR1 MGHRA and CDR2 YSYEKL. The CDR3 has 15 amino acids. V lost 0 bases, J lost 6 bases, and 14 bases lay in between. CDR3 loop: CASSQDRGGADGYTF. The CDR3 nucleotides are TGCGCCAGCAGCCAAGACCGGGGGGGGGCGGATGGCTACACCTTC.

The sample holds a few counts of this clone. The chain has TRBV27 and TRBJ1-5; maybe TRBD1 (6 bases). This CDR3 is 16 amino acids long. Per germline, CDR1 MNHEY and CDR2 SMNVEV (reference sequence). V lost 9 bases and J 0 bases, leaving 18 bases between the germline ends. CDR3 protein: CARAPPGRGSNQPQHF. DNA for the CDR3: TGTGCCAGAGCCCCCCCCGGCAGGGGTAGCAATCAGCCCCAGCATTTT.

The chain couples TRBV19 to TRBJ2-7, with TRBD1 matching over 9 bases. This CDR3 has 15 residues. Germline loops: CDR1 LNHDA, CDR2 SQIVND (reference sequence). V gave up 4 bases and J gave up 3 bases; unmatched junction bases: 7. The chain's CDR3 is CASSTTGQGYYEQYF. The DNA for the CDR3 is TGTGCCAGTAGTACGACGGGACAGGGTTACTACGAGCAGTACTTC.

This chain uses TRBV27 with TRBJ2-7; TRBD2 is a possible D gene (7 bases). Germline lookup yields CDR1 MNHEY and CDR2 SMNVEV (reference sequence). The CDR3 loop spans 16 amino acids. V was cut by 1 base and J by 0 bases, with 13 bases left in between. The CDR3 nucleotides read TGTGCCAGCAGTTTATTCCGGGGGGCGGTCTCCTACGAGCAGTACTTC. Amino acid sequence: CASSLFRGAVSYEQYF.

The chain links TRBV5-1 to TRBJ2-7; TRBD1 agrees at 9 bases. This CDR3 is built from 13 residues. With V trimmed by 3 bases and J by 6 bases, 4 bases remained unmatched. Per the germline V gene, CDR1 is SGHRS and CDR2 is YFSETQ. The CDR3 nucleotides read TGCGCCAGCAGCTCCGGGACAGGGCTCGAGCAGTACTTC. Its protein is CASSSGTGLEQYF.

The chain uses TRBV28 and TRBJ1-6, with TRBD1 matching over 9 bases. This CDR3 spans 16 amino acids. V lost 4 bases, J lost 7 bases, and 8 bases stayed unmatched. The germline CDR1 and CDR2 sequences are MDHEN and SYDVKM. CDR3 in DNA: TGTGCCAGCAGTTCGACACAGGGGGCTTTGAATTCACCCCTCCACTTT. Its translation: CASSSTQGALNSPLHF.

J is TRBJ2-2 and V is TRBV3-1 (or the pseudogene TRBV3-2); D uncertain. CDR1 is LGHDT and CDR2 is YNNKEL in the germline V gene (reference sequence). This CDR3 comprises 13 residues. V lost 1 base to trimming and J lost 3 bases, with 3 bases between them. The CDR3 region has the DNA TGTGCCAGCAGCCAAGCGTACACCGGGGAGCTGTTTTTT. Translation: CASSQAYTGELFF.

A single count supports this clone. The rearrangement joins TRBV18 to TRBJ1-5; 7 bases agree with TRBD1. This CDR3 spans 16 amino acids. J gave up 10 bases and V 5 bases, and 17 bases lay outside the gene matches. CDR1 KGHSH and CDR2 LQKENI come from the germline V gene. The CDR3 bases are TGTGCCAGCTCAAAAACCCCCGGGACAGAGACGCAACCCCAGCATTTT. Translated, it gives CASSKTPGTETQPQHF.

This clone was seen a handful of times. The chain carries TRBV7-9 and TRBJ1-3; maybe TRBD1 (5 bases). The CDR3 totals 16 residues. Germline CDR1 SEHNR, CDR2 FQNEAQ (reference sequence). The V end was cut by 3 bases, the J end by 1 base, with 13 bases between. CDR3 bases: TGTGCCAGCAGCTTGTTAGTAGGGGCGTCTGGAAACACCATATATTTT. It yields the protein CASSLLVGASGNTIYF.

As to this clone: Mismatch with germline at one junction end may stem from a read error. The rearrangement links TRBV7-7 to TRBJ2-5; 7 bases line up with TRBD1. CDR3 length: 15 residues. CDR1 and CDR2 (germline): SSHAT, FNYEAQ (reference sequence). The CDR3 sequence: CASSLQQGREETQYF. The CDR3 nucleotides read TGTGCTAGCAGCTTGCAACAGGGGCGGGAAGAGACCCAGTACTTC.

This sequence joins TRBV11-2 and TRBJ2-7, with D tentatively TRBD2 (6 bases). The CDR3 is 15 amino acids. Germline V gene sequence: CDR1 SGHAT, CDR2 FQNNGV. V was cut by 0 bases and J by 3 bases, with 12 bases left in between. The CDR3 DNA follows: TGTGCCAGCAGCTTAGACGTACCGGGGGTCTACGAGCAGTACTTC. Translation gives CASSLDVPGVYEQYF.

The V and J genes are TRBV7-8 and TRBJ1-1; D is perhaps TRBD1 (5 bases). Germline CDR1 and CDR2: SGHVS and FQNEAQ. V was trimmed by 5 bases and J by 3 bases, leaving 10 bases between them. The CDR3 consists of 13 residues. The DNA for the CDR3 is TGTGCCAGCAGCACCCCAGGGTACACTGAAGCTTTCTTT. It codes for CASSTPGYTEAFF. The full variable domain, with the rest looked up from reference TRBV7-8 and TRBJ1-1, is GAGVSQSPRYKVAKRGQDVALRCDPISGHVSLFWYQQALGQGPEFLTYFQNEAQLDKSGLPSDRFFAERPEGSVSTLKIQRTQQEDSAVYLCASSTPGYTEAFFGQGTRLTVV.

The chain couples TRBV11-2 to TRBJ2-5, with 7 bases matching TRBD2. V shed 5 bases, J shed 5 bases, and the junction held 8 bases outside the gene matches. The CDR3 covers 14 residues. Germline CDR1 is SGHAT and CDR2 is FQNNGV. The CDR3 region is CASSVGGPGETQYF. CDR3 DNA: TGTGCCAGCAGCGTGGGAGGGCCAGGGGAGACCCAGTACTTC.

The chain couples TRBV27 to TRBJ1-2; TRBD1 might be the D (6 bases). The length of the CDR3 is 13 residues. Per germline, CDR1 MNHEY and CDR2 SMNVEV (reference sequence). With 4 bases removed from V and 4 bases from J, the gap between germline ends came to 10 bases. This CDR3 is CASSSQTGYGYTF. CDR3 DNA: TGTGCCAGCAGTTCCCAGACAGGCTATGGCTACACCTTC.

The chain joins TRBV28 to TRBJ1-6, with D tentatively TRBD1 (5 bases). Germline CDR1 and CDR2: MDHEN and SYDVKM. The CDR3 runs to 12 residues. The V and J ends lost 3 bases and 9 bases respectively, with 6 bases between them. The CDR3 bases are TGTGCCAGCAGTTTGGGGGGTTCACCCCTCCACTTT. Translated: CASSLGGSPLHF.

In regard to this clone: Other DNA sequences within the sample encode an identical CDR3. J is TRBJ2-7 and V is TRBV27; weak D call: TRBD1 (6 bases). In germline, CDR1 is MNHEY, CDR2 SMNVEV (reference sequence). This CDR3 is 13 amino acids long. V lost 2 bases to trimming and J lost 3 bases, with 8 bases between them. The CDR3 DNA reads TGTGCCAGCAGTTTAGGGGGCAACTACGAGCAGTACTTC. Translation: CASSLGGNYEQYF.

This rearrangement joins TRBV6-4 to TRBJ1-6; D gene ambiguous. Germline CDR1 and CDR2: MRHNA and SNTAGT. There are 12 residues in the CDR3. Trimming removed 7 bases from V and 13 bases from J, with 14 bases in between. CDR3 sequence: CASIGGPGPLHF. The CDR3 DNA follows: TGTGCCAGCATAGGCGGTCCGGGGCCCCTCCACTTT.

The V gene is TRBV29-1, the J gene TRBJ2-1, with 7 positions matching TRBD2. CDR1 and CDR2 from the germline V gene are SQVTM and ANQGSEA. This CDR3 comprises 14 residues. J lost 3 bases, V lost 3 bases, and 5 bases had no gene match. The CDR3 region has the DNA TGCAGCGTTGATGCTAGCGGCCTCTACAATGAGCAGTTCTTC. Amino acids: CSVDASGLYNEQFF.

The chain links TRBV7-3 to TRBJ1-1, with a possible D match to TRBD1 (5 bases). V was cut by 6 bases and J by 5 bases, with 13 bases left in between. The CDR3 runs to 13 residues. Germline V lookup: CDR1 SGHTA, CDR2 FQGTGA. CDR3 in amino acids: CASSSGRQTEAFF. Here the CDR3 DNA reads TGTGCCAGCAGTTCAGGGAGGCAAACTGAAGCTTTCTTT.

This clone appeared a few times. CDR3 DNA: TGCAGCGTTACACTAGCGGGATTAGTAGAGACCCAGTACTTC. Its translation: CSVTLAGLVETQYF. The J gene is TRBJ2-5, the V gene TRBV29-1, with TRBD2 matching over 10 bases. With V trimmed by 5 bases and J by 4 bases, 7 bases remained unmatched. This CDR3 is 14 amino acids long. Germline CDR1 is SQVTM and CDR2 is ANQGSEA. Using reference TRBV29-1 and TRBJ2-5 for the parts outside the CDR3, the full variable domain is SAVISQKPSRDICQRGTSLTIQCQVDSQVTMMFWYRQQPGQSLTLIATANQGSEATYESGFVIDKFPISRPNLTFSTLTVSNMSPEDSSIYLCSVTLAGLVETQYFGPGTRLLVL.

The rearrangement links TRBV28 to TRBJ1-2, with D possibly TRBD1 on 5 matching bases. V lost 6 bases and J 4 bases, leaving 18 bases between the germline ends. In germline, CDR1 is MDHEN, CDR2 SYDVKM. The CDR3 extends over 15 amino acids. The DNA for the CDR3 is TGTGCCAGCAGGCGTAACAGGTCCCCTATCTATGGCTACACCTTC. Encoded protein: CASRRNRSPIYGYTF.

The V and J genes are TRBV5-1 and TRBJ1-6, with 12 bases lining up with TRBD1. Looked up from germline, CDR1 is SGHRS and CDR2 is YFSETQ. The CDR3 has 17 amino acids. Losses at the gene ends were 6 bases for V and 2 bases for J; bases not matched to a gene: 6. The CDR3: CASNPGTGGAYNSPLHF. The CDR3 DNA reads as TGCGCCAGCAACCCCGGGACAGGGGGCGCCTATAATTCACCCCTCCACTTT.

The sample holds one count of this clone. This rearrangement joins TRBV2 to TRBJ1-2; TRBD1 might be the D (6 bases). Germline-derived CDR1 and CDR2 are SNHLY and FYNNEI. Trimming removed 4 bases at V and 2 bases at J, with 8 bases between. There are 13 residues in the CDR3. CDR3 DNA: TGTGCCAGCAGTGGCGACAGGAACTATGGCTACACCTTC. It specifies CASSGDRNYGYTF. Variable domain in full (rest from reference TRBV2 and TRBJ1-2): EPEVTQTPSHQVTQMGQEVILRCVPISNHLYFYWYRQILGQKVEFLVSFYNNEISEKSEIFDDQFSVERPDGSNFTLKIRSTKLEDSAMYFCASSGDRNYGYTFGSGTRLTVV.